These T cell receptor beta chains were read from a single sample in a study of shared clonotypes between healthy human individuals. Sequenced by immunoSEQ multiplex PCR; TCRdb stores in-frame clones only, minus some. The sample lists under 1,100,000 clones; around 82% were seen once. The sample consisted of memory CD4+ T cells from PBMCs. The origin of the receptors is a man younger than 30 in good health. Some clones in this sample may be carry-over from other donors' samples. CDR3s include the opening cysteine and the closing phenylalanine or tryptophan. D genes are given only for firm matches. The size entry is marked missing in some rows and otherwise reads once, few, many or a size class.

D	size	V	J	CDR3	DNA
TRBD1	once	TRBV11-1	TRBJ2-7	CASSLAPGQSDEQYF	TGTGCCAGCAGCTTAGCCCCGGGACAGTCGGACGAGCAGTACTTC
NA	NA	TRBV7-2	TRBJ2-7	CASSLDMGYEQYF	TGTGCCAGCAGCTTAGACATGGGCTACGAGCAGTACTTC
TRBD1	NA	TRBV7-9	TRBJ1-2	CASSTIRSTGGKRDYGYTF	TGTGCCAGCAGCACCATCCGATCGACAGGGGGGAAGAGAGACTATGGCTACACCTTC
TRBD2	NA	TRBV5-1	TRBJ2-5	CASSLASNGGETQYF	TGCGCCAGCAGCTTGGCTTCCAACGGGGGGGAGACCCAGTACTTC
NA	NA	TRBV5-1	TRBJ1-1	CASSLAGSGTEAFF	TGCGCCAGCAGCTTGGCAGGGTCGGGCACTGAAGCTTTCTTT
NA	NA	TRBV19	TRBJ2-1	CASSMPGLINLKWFF	TGTGCCAGTAGTATGCCGGGACTTATCAACCTTAAGTGGTTCTTC
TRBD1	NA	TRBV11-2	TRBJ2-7	CASSPPGTVAYEQYF	TGTGCCAGCAGCCCACCCGGGACAGTGGCGTACGAGCAGTACTTC
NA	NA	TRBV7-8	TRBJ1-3	CASSPSDYGGNTIYF	TGTGCCAGCAGCCCCTCCGACTATGGTGGAAACACCATATATTTT
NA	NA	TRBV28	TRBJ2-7	CASSAYSGAGEQYF	TGTGCCAGCAGTGCATACTCAGGGGCTGGGGAGCAGTACTTC
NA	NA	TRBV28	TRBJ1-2	CASSLAPYGYTF	TGTGCCAGCAGTTTAGCACCCTATGGCTACACCTTC
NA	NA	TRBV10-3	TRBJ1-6	CAISGPLTANSPLHF	TGTGCCATCAGTGGCCCGTTGACAGCAAATTCACCCCTCCACTTT
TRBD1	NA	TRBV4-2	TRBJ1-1	CASSQDTGENTEAFF	TGTGCCAGCAGCCAAGATACAGGGGAAAACACTGAAGCTTTCTTT
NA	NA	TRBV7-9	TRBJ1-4	CASSPLGTPREKLFF	TGTGCCAGCAGTCCCTTGGGGACTCCTAGGGAAAAACTGTTTTTT
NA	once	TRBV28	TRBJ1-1	CASIRLPPGNTEAFF	TGTGCCAGCATTAGGCTGCCCCCGGGAAACACTGAAGCTTTCTTT
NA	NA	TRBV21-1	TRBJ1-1	CASSKGDLEAFF	TGTGCCAGCAGCAAAGGAGACCTAGAAGCTTTCTTT
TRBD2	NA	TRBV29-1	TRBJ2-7	CSVALGSGSRYEQYF	TGCAGCGTTGCATTGGGTAGCGGGAGTAGATACGAGCAGTACTTC
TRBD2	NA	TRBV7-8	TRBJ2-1	CASGELAGVSYNEQFF	TGTGCCAGCGGGGAACTAGCGGGAGTGTCCTACAATGAGCAGTTCTTC
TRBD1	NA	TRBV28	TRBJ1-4	CASRRGQLYSTNEKLFF	TGTGCCAGCAGGCGGGGACAGCTTTATTCAACTAATGAAAAACTGTTTTTT
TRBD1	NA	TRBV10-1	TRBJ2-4	CASSESPGQGAKNIQYF	TGCGCCAGCAGTGAGAGTCCGGGACAGGGGGCCAAAAACATTCAGTACTTC
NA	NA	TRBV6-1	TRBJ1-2	CASSLSLLAEGYTF	TGTGCCAGCAGCCTATCTCTCCTCGCTGAGGGCTACACCTTC